These T cell receptor beta chains were read from a single sample in a study of shared clonotypes between healthy human individuals. Here immunoSEQ multiplex PCR was the method, and the copy in TCRdb shows in-frame clones only, minus some. The sample consists of roughly 2,000,000 clones, approximately 94% of them appearing once. Specimen: naive CD8+ T cells sorted from blood. These receptors were collected from a young man in good health. Both conserved end residues are part of each CDR3. The D gene is left open where the match is weak. Only part of the rows carry a size: once, few, many, or a class if the clone is expanded.

TGTGCCAGCAGTGAAAACGGAGGAGGCTCCTATAATTCACCCCTCCACTTT CASSENGGGSYNSPLHF 17 TRBV2 . TRBJ1-6 .
TGCAGCAAAGGGGGACGGCCTGCCCCTAGCAATCAGCCCCAGCATTTT CSKGGRPAPSNQPQHF 16 TRBV29-1 . TRBJ1-5 .
TGTGCTAGCAGCCGTGGATGGGGGGGCACAGATACGCAGTATTTT CASSRGWGGTDTQYF 15 TRBV7-7 . TRBJ2-3 .
TGTGCCAGCAGCTTAGGAGACAGTGGGCTATATGGCTACACCTTC CASSLGDSGLYGYTF 15 TRBV7-9 . TRBJ1-2 .
TGTGCCAGCGGACTCGCAACCTATGAGCAGTTCTTC CASGLATYEQFF 12 TRBV9 . TRBJ2-1 .
TGTGCCAGCAGCCCTATCCGTAGCGGGGGGGCTGCCTACAATGAGCAGTTCTTC CASSPIRSGGAAYNEQFF 18 TRBV7-2 . TRBJ2-1 TRBD2
TGTGCCAGCAGCCCGTTTGGGGCGGAGCTTTACAATGAGCAGTTCTTC CASSPFGAELYNEQFF 16 TRBV7-9 once TRBJ2-1 .
TGTGCCAGCACTTTTTCTGAAGGGAACACTGAAGCTTTCTTT CASTFSEGNTEAFF 14 TRBV6-5 . TRBJ1-1 .
TGTGCCCCTTCCTGGGAGCTGTTTTTT CAPSWELFF 9 TRBV5-3 . TRBJ2-2 .
TGTGCCAGCAGTACTACGGGGGGAGAAAAACTGTTTTTT CASSTTGGEKLFF 13 TRBV27 . TRBJ1-4 .
TGTGCCAGCATCCCAGGGCAGGGCTCCTACGAGCAGTACTTC CASIPGQGSYEQYF 14 TRBV6-5 . TRBJ2-7 .
TGCGCCAGCAGTGACCCAGCGGGAGTAGGGGAGACCCAGTACTTC CASSDPAGVGETQYF 15 TRBV10-2 . TRBJ2-5 TRBD2
TGTGCCAGCAGCTTAGAGTGGGCGGATCTCTCCTACGAGCAGTACTTC CASSLEWADLSYEQYF 16 TRBV7-9 . TRBJ2-7 .
TGCGCCAGCAGCCAAGCAGGGATGGAAAAACTGTTTTTT CASSQAGMEKLFF 13 TRBV4-1 . TRBJ1-4 .
TGTGCCAGCACCGAAGAGGAGGGACATAGCAATCAGCCCCAGCATTTT CASTEEEGHSNQPQHF 16 TRBV28 . TRBJ1-5 .
TGTGCCAGCAGCATTCCCGGGGATGGAAACAATCAGCCCCAGCATTTT CASSIPGDGNNQPQHF 16 TRBV6-7 . TRBJ1-5 .
TGTGCCAGCAGCCCAATCCAGGGCAATGAGCAGTTCTTC CASSPIQGNEQFF 13 TRBV27 . TRBJ2-1 .
TGTGCCTGGAGTGTTAAAGAAGAGACCCAGTACTTC CAWSVKEETQYF 12 TRBV30 . TRBJ2-5 .
TGTGCCAGCAGCTACTCGACAGGGAACACCGGGGAGCTGTTTTTT CASSYSTGNTGELFF 15 TRBV6-5 . TRBJ2-2 .
TGTGCCTGGAGTGTTTCGGGCGATTCACCCCTCCACTTT CAWSVSGDSPLHF 13 TRBV30 once TRBJ1-6 .
TGCGCCAGCAGCCTTTTCGATGTCTACAATGAGCAGTTCTTC CASSLFDVYNEQFF 14 TRBV4-3 . TRBJ2-1 .
TGCAGCGTGGGTTCGGGACTCGGGGAGACCCAGTACTTC CSVGSGLGETQYF 13 TRBV29-1 . TRBJ2-5 .
TGCACCAGCAGCAAGGGACAGGCGAGTGACAATGAGCAGTTCTTC CTSSKGQASDNEQFF 15 TRBV1 . TRBJ2-1 .
TGTGCCTGGAGCGGGGGGGCAGGGGCCAACGTCCTGACTTTC CAWSGGAGANVLTF 14 TRBV30 . TRBJ2-6 TRBD2
TGTGCCAGCGCCGGGACAGCCTATGGCTACACCTTC CASAGTAYGYTF 12 TRBV6-5 . TRBJ1-2 TRBD1
TGCAGCGTTGAGTTGGGACACCGGTACCAAGAGACCCAGTACTTC CSVELGHRYQETQYF 15 TRBV29-1 . TRBJ2-5 .
TGCGCCAGCAGCCAAGTCCTCCCCGGGGATGAGCAGTTCTTC CASSQVLPGDEQFF 14 TRBV4-1 . TRBJ2-1 .
TGTGCCAGCAGTTTATCCAGGGGAAATGAGCAGTTCTTC CASSLSRGNEQFF 13 TRBV27 . TRBJ2-1 .
TGTGCCAGCAGTTATCCAGGGGTCCAAAAGCAGTTCTTC CASSYPGVQKQFF 13 TRBV7-9 . TRBJ2-1 .
TGTGCCAGCAGCATTGCTGGGGGAGAGACCCAGTACTTC CASSIAGGETQYF 13 TRBV9 . TRBJ2-5 .
TGCGCCAGCAGCCCCGGGACTAGCGGCTACGAGCAGTACTTC CASSPGTSGYEQYF 14 TRBV10-1 . TRBJ2-7 TRBD2
TGTGCCAGCAGCCAAGTAGCGGGCCCCTACGAGCAGTACTTC CASSQVAGPYEQYF 14 TRBV14 . TRBJ2-7 TRBD2
TGTGCCAGCACCCCTCCCCGGGGACGGGACACTGAAGCTTTCTTT CASTPPRGRDTEAFF 15 TRBV7-9 . TRBJ1-1 .
TGTGCCAGCAGTTATACGACAGGGGACTATGGCTACACCTTC CASSYTTGDYGYTF 14 TRBV6-5 . TRBJ1-2 TRBD1
TGTGCCAGCAGTGAACCTGGGGTGGGGGCCAACGTCCTGACTTTC CASSEPGVGANVLTF 15 TRBV2 . TRBJ2-6 .
TGTGCCAGCAGCTTAGTTGGAGGGTCCTCCGGCTACACCTTC CASSLVGGSSGYTF 14 TRBV7-9 . TRBJ1-2 .
TGTGCCGGATTCGGCGGGATGAACACTGAAGCTTTCTTT CAGFGGMNTEAFF 13 TRBV6-1 . TRBJ1-1 .
TGCGCCAGCAGCCAAGATAGGACTTTTCTCGGGTCCGGGGAGCTGTTTTTT CASSQDRTFLGSGELFF 17 TRBV4-1 . TRBJ2-2 .
TGTGCCAGCAGCTTGGATGTGTATGGCTACACCTTC CASSLDVYGYTF 12 TRBV5-6 . TRBJ1-2 .
TGCGCCAGCAGCCTCACCCGGGAGCTTGCCAATGAGCAGTTCTTC CASSLTRELANEQFF 15 TRBV4-1 . TRBJ2-1 .
TGTGCCAGCGTGTCAGCTTACAATGAGCAGTTCTTC CASVSAYNEQFF 12 TRBV6-5 . TRBJ2-1 .